The 18 T cell receptor beta chains below all came from one sample that was sequenced in a study of cytomegalovirus exposure and HLA in healthy donors. Primers: 60 Vbeta forward and 13 Jbeta reverse. The repertoire was sequenced with immunoSEQ multiplex PCR; TCRdb's copy has only in-frame clones and lacks some. The data hold 150,000 to 170,000 clones, with about 68% observed a single time. The specimen was PBMCs. Every receptor here comes from a young man in good health and CMV-seronegative.

This clone has more than one count but fewer than ten. The rearrangement links TRBV5-6 to TRBJ2-1; 9 bases are shared with TRBD2. The CDR3 sequence is 19 residues long. Germline CDR1 SGHDT, CDR2 YYEEEE. J lost 2 bases, V lost 2 bases, and 14 bases had no gene match. CDR3 bases: TGTGCCAGCAGCTTTACGGTGTTTGAGACTAGCGGACCCTACAATGAGCAGTTCTTC. Protein: CASSFTVFETSGPYNEQFF.

There are a few counts of this clone. The chain uses TRBV9 and TRBJ2-3; 11 nucleotides agree with TRBD2. From germline, CDR1 is SGDLS and CDR2 YYNGEE. V dropped 3 bases and J dropped 6; count of bases not matched to a gene: 12. The CDR3 has 17 residues. The CDR3 is CASSALAGGDGGDTQYF. Written as DNA, the CDR3 is TGTGCCAGCAGCGCTCTAGCGGGAGGAGATGGGGGGGATACGCAGTATTTT.

V and J are TRBV6-6 and TRBJ2-7; the D gene is possibly TRBD2 (6 bases). Germline CDR1 MNHNY, CDR2 SVGAGI (reference sequence). CDR3 size: 12 residues. Trimming pared 6 bases from V and 3 bases from J, leaving 9 bases between. CDR3 sequence: CASSQTSYEQYF. The CDR3 bases are TGTGCCAGCAGCCAGACTAGCTACGAGCAGTACTTC.

The chain joins TRBV18 to TRBJ1-4; 8 nucleotides agree with TRBD1. The CDR3 runs to 15 residues. V shed 6 bases, J shed 4 bases, and the junction held 7 bases outside the gene matches. Germline V CDR1 and CDR2: KGHSH, LQKENI. The CDR3 sequence is CASSLGQGVNEKLFF. DNA for the CDR3: TGTGCCAGCTCTCTCGGACAGGGAGTTAATGAAAAACTGTTTTTT.

V and J are TRBV9 and TRBJ1-2, with 7 positions matching TRBD1. The CDR3 is 15 residues long. The germline CDR1 and CDR2 sequences are SGDLS and YYNGEE. V shed 3 bases, J shed 2 bases, and the junction held 7 bases outside the gene matches. The CDR3 reads CASSETGRGNYGYTF. The CDR3 DNA follows: TGTGCCAGCAGCGAGACAGGGAGAGGGAACTATGGCTACACCTTC.

The V gene is TRBV4-3, the J gene TRBJ2-5; 8 bases align to TRBD2. This CDR3 has 17 residues. Unmatched junction bases numbered 15, after V lost 4 bases and J lost 5 bases. Germline-derived CDR1 and CDR2 are LGHNA and YSLEER. The CDR3 loop is CASSPIRTGGGQETQYF. The DNA of the CDR3 is TGCGCCAGCAGCCCCATTCGCACCGGGGGGGGGCAGGAGACCCAGTACTTC.

V usage is TRBV6-1 and J usage is TRBJ2-7, with D uncertain. The germline V and J ends were trimmed by 3 bases and 4 bases, with 10 bases remaining between them. The CDR3 has 13 amino acids. Germline V gene data show CDR1 as MNHNS and CDR2 as SASEGT. The CDR3 loop is CASSDSSPYEQYF. The CDR3 DNA is TGTGCCAGCAGTGATTCTTCCCCGTACGAGCAGTACTTC.

This clone came up a few times. V and J are TRBV5-6 and TRBJ1-5; D possibly corresponds to TRBD1 (5 bases). The ends were cut back, 4 bases at V and 4 bases at J, with 12 bases in the middle. Germline assignment: CDR1 SGHDT and CDR2 YYEEEE. The CDR3 totals 14 residues. The CDR3 sequence is CASSAGLGNQPQHF. DNA for the CDR3: TGTGCCAGCAGCGCGGGGCTGGGAAATCAGCCCCAGCATTTT.

The chain combines TRBV19 with TRBJ2-7; possible D gene TRBD1, 5 bases. Trimming left V 5 bases short and J 6 bases short, with 14 bases between. The CDR3 is 13 amino acids. Germline-derived CDR1 and CDR2 are LNHDA and SQIVND (reference sequence). For the CDR3, the DNA is TGTGCCAGTAGTCTTGGCAGGGTAAGCGAGCAGTACTTC. This codes for CASSLGRVSEQYF.

The rearrangement links TRBV27 to TRBJ1-2; possible D gene TRBD1, 5 bases. The germline gives CDR1 MNHEY, CDR2 SMNVEV (reference sequence). Trimming stripped 0 bases from V and 4 bases from J, with 15 bases between. This CDR3 is built from 16 residues. CDR3 sequence reads: CASSLSGHKLRYGYTF. DNA of the CDR3: TGTGCCAGCAGTTTATCGGGGCATAAGTTACGCTATGGCTACACCTTC.

This clone was observed a handful of times. The chain links TRBV7-9 to TRBJ2-7; 10 bases are shared with TRBD2. The CDR3 totals 15 residues. In germline, CDR1 is SEHNR, CDR2 FQNEAQ (reference sequence). V was pared by 4 bases and J by 4 bases, with 7 bases of the junction left unmatched. The CDR3 sequence is CASSSPTSGKYEQYF. In DNA form, the CDR3 reads TGTGCCAGCAGCTCTCCCACTAGCGGGAAATACGAGCAGTACTTC.

The genes are TRBV5-1 and TRBJ1-1; 8 nucleotides align to TRBD1. Germline trimming cut 0 bases from V and 5 bases from J; bases unmatched to any gene: 6. CDR1 and CDR2 from the germline V gene are SGHRS and YFSETQ. This CDR3 is built from 15 residues. CDR3 DNA: TGCGCCAGCAGCTTGGTGCAGGGGGCGAGGACTGAAGCTTTCTTT. This translates into CASSLVQGARTEAFF.

CDR3 DNA sequence: TGCGCCGGCCCCTTTCGCGGGAGTGCCAACGAGCAGTACTTC. Amino acid sequence: CAGPFRGSANEQYF. The chain recombines TRBV10-1 with TRBJ2-7; 7 bases agree with TRBD2. Germline trimming cut 11 bases from V and 5 bases from J; bases unmatched to any gene: 15. The germline CDR1 and CDR2 sequences are WNHNN and SYGVQD (reference sequence). The CDR3 has 14 residues.

This chain connects TRBV28 to TRBJ2-3, with D tentatively TRBD1 (6 bases). Germline V lookup: CDR1 MDHEN, CDR2 SYDVKM. The CDR3 runs to 15 residues. V was shortened by 6 bases and J by 0 bases, with 13 bases between the two germline ends. CDR3 DNA: TGTGCCAGCAGGTTGTGGGGACACAGCACAGATACGCAGTATTTT. This translates into CASRLWGHSTDTQYF.

The rearrangement uses TRBV7-9 and TRBJ2-7, with D tentatively TRBD2 (5 bases). The CDR3 covers 15 residues. V dropped 5 bases and J dropped 0 bases, with 14 bases sitting between them. Germline lookup yields CDR1 SEHNR and CDR2 FQNEAQ (reference sequence). Here the CDR3 reads CASSAEVTPSYEQYF. CDR3 in DNA: TGTGCCAGCAGCGCGGAGGTTACCCCCTCCTACGAGCAGTACTTC.

This chain joins TRBV27 and TRBJ2-7, with 7 bases lining up with TRBD1. The CDR3 length is 15 residues. Losses at the gene ends were 5 bases for V and 0 bases for J; bases not matched to a gene: 7. Germline V gene data show CDR1 as MNHEY and CDR2 as SMNVEV (reference sequence). The CDR3 nucleotides are TGTGCCAGCAGTATCGGACAGGCGATCTCCTACGAGCAGTACTTC. This translates into CASSIGQAISYEQYF.

The rearrangement uses TRBV7-9 and TRBJ2-2; D gene unclear. Trimming pared 3 bases from V and 7 bases from J, leaving 6 bases between. From germline, CDR1 is SEHNR and CDR2 FQNEAQ (reference sequence). This CDR3 spans 12 amino acids. The CDR3 here is CASSFRGGELFF. The CDR3 bases are TGTGCCAGCAGCTTTAGAGGCGGGGAGCTGTTTTTT.

The chain combines TRBV7-6 with TRBJ1-5, with D unresolved. V lost 3 bases and J lost 6, with 9 bases in between. The germline gives CDR1 SGHVS, CDR2 FNYEAQ. This CDR3 region has 13 residues. CDR3 sequence reads: CASSFEEFQPQHF. The CDR3, as DNA: TGTGCCAGCAGCTTTGAGGAATTTCAGCCCCAGCATTTT.